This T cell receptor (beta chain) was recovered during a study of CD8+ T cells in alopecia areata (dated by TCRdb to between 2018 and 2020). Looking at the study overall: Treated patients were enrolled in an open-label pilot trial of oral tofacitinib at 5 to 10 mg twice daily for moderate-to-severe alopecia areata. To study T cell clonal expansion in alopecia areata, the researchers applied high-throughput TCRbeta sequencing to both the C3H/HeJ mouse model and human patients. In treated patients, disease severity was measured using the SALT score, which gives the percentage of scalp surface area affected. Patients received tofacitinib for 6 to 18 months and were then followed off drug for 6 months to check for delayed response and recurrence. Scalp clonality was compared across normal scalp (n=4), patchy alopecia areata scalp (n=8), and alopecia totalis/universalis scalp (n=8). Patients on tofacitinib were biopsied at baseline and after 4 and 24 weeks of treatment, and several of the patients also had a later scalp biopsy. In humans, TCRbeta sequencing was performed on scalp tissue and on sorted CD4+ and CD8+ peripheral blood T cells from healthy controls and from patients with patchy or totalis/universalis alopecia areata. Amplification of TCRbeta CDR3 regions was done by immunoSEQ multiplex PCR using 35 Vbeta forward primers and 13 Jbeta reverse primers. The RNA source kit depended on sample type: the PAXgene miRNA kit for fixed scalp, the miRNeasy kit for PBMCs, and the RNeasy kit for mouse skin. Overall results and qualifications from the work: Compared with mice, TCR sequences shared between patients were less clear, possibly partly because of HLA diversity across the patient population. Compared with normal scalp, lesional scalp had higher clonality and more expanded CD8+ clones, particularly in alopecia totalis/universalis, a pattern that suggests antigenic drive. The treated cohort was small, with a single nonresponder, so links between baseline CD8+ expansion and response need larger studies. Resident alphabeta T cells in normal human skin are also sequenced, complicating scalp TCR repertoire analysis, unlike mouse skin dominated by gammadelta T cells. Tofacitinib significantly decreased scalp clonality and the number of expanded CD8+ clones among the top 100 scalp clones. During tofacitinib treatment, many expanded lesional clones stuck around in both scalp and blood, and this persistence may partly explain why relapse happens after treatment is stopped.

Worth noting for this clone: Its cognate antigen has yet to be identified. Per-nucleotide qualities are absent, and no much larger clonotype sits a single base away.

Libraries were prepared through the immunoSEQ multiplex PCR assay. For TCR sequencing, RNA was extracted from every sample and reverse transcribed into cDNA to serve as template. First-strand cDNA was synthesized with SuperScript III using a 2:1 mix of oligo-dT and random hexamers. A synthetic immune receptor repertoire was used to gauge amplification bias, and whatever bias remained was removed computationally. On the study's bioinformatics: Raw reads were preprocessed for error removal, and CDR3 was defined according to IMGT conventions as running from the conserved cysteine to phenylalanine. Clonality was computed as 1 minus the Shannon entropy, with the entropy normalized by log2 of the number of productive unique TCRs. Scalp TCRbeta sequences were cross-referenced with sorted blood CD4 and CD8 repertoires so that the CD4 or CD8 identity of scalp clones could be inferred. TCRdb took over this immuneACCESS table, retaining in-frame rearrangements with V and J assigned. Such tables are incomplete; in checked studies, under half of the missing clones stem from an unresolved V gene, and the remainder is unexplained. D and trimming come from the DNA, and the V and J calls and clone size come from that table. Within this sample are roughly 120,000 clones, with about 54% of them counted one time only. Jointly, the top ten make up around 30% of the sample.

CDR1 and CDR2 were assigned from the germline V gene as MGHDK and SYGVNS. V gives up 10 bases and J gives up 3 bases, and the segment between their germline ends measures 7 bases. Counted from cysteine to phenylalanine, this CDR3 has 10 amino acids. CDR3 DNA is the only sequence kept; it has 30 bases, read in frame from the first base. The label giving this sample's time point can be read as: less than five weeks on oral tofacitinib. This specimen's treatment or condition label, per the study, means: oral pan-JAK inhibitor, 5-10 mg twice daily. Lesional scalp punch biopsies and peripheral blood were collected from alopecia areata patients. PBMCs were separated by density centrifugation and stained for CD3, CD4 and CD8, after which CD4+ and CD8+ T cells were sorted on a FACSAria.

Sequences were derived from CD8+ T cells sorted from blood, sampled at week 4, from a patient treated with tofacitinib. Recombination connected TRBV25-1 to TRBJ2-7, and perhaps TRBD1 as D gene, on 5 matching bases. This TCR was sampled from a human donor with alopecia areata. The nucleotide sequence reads TGTGCCACCCAGGGCTACGAGCAGTACTTC. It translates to CATQGYEQYF.